The 15 T cell receptor beta chains below all came from one sample that was sequenced in a study of cytomegalovirus exposure and HLA in healthy donors. The primer mix had 60 Vbeta and 13 Jbeta primers. Profiled with immunoSEQ multiplex PCR; TCRdb holds only in-frame clones, not every one. Here the sample spans about 130,000 clones, more than 75% being singletons. The sequenced sample was PBMCs. Every receptor here comes from a man aged 25-45 years in good health and CMV-seronegative.

V and J are TRBV9 and TRBJ2-1; D is perhaps TRBD2 (6 bases). Germline-derived CDR1 and CDR2 are SGDLS and YYNGEE. The CDR3 has 16 residues. V lost 2 bases, J lost 1 base, and 13 bases lay in between. Here the CDR3 reads CASSVGTPPSYNEQFF. DNA for the CDR3: TGTGCCAGCAGCGTCGGGACTCCTCCTTCCTACAATGAGCAGTTCTTC. The variable domain in full, completed from reference TRBV9 and TRBJ2-1, reads DSGVTQTPKHLITATGQRVTLRCSPRSGDLSVYWYQQSLDQGLQFLIQYYNGEERAKGNILERFSAQQFPDLHSELNLSSLELGDSALYFCASSVGTPPSYNEQFFGPGTRLTVL.

The V call is TRBV5-1, the J call TRBJ2-1; TRBD1 might be the D (7 bases). The V gene's germline CDR1 is SGHRS and CDR2 YFSETQ. The CDR3 runs to 15 residues. Trimming shortened V by 4 bases and J by 0 bases, and 11 bases separated the two germline ends. DNA for the CDR3: TGCGCCAGCAGCGGCGGGACAGTCTCCTACAATGAGCAGTTCTTC. It yields the protein CASSGGTVSYNEQFF.

This rearrangement joins TRBV6-6 to TRBJ1-1; no clear D gene. V shed 1 base and J shed 5 bases, with 8 bases lying between them. Germline V gene sequence: CDR1 MNHNY, CDR2 SVGAGI (reference sequence). The CDR3 runs 13 residues. The CDR3 nucleotides are TGTGCCAGCAGTTACTATGGCGGAACTGAAGCTTTCTTT. Protein: CASSYYGGTEAFF.

This clone was seen a single time. The chain combines TRBV7-8 with TRBJ2-1; no reliable D call. This CDR3 has 15 residues. In germline, CDR1 is SGHVS, CDR2 FQNEAQ. With 5 bases removed from V and 0 bases from J, the gap between germline ends came to 11 bases. DNA of the CDR3: TGTGCCAGCAGCGCGCTTTTTATCTCCTACAATGAGCAGTTCTTC. This translates into CASSALFISYNEQFF.

The chain is built from TRBV6-5 and TRBJ1-4; possible D gene TRBD1, 5 bases. Germline-derived CDR1 and CDR2 are MNHEY and SVGAGI. V lost 6 bases and J 2 bases, leaving 7 bases between the germline ends. This CDR3 comprises 13 residues. In DNA form, the CDR3 reads TGTGCCAGCAGGGGGGGGACTAATGAAAAACTGTTTTTT. It codes for CASRGGTNEKLFF.

This clone has a handful of counts. This chain uses TRBV6-4 with TRBJ2-1; D is undetermined. CDR1 and CDR2 (germline): MRHNA, SNTAGT. Trimming took 0 bases from V and 13 from J, leaving 10 bases between them. There are 12 residues in the CDR3. CDR3 coding DNA: TGTGCCAGCAGTGACTCCTCCACTAATCAGTTCTTC. This codes for CASSDSSTNQFF.

V usage is TRBV10-2 and J usage is TRBJ2-5; D may be TRBD2 (6 bases). This CDR3 has 17 amino acids. Trimming stripped 0 bases from V and 2 bases from J, with 16 bases between. Germline lookup yields CDR1 WSHSY and CDR2 SAAADI. The CDR3 coding sequence is TGCGCCAGCAGTGAGTCGGGCTGGGGCGGGATACAAGAGACCCAGTACTTC. Translation: CASSESGWGGIQETQYF.

The chain uses TRBV7-2 and TRBJ1-3, with 8 positions matching TRBD1. Germline-derived CDR1 and CDR2 are SGHTA and FQGNSA. Trimming removed 5 bases from V and 0 bases from J; junction bases left unmatched: 6. This CDR3 region has 16 residues. CDR3 DNA: TGTGCCAGCAGCCCGCAGGGACAGGTCTCTGGAAACACCATATATTTT. Translating gives CASSPQGQVSGNTIYF.

This sequence joins TRBV18 and TRBJ1-5; tentatively, D is TRBD1 (5 bases). CDR1 is KGHSH, CDR2 LQKENI, per germline. CDR3 length equals 14 residues. Trimming removed 1 base from V and 7 bases from J, with 11 bases in between. The CDR3 loop is CASSPLTDGQPQHF. CDR3 sequence (DNA): TGTGCCAGCTCACCACTGACAGACGGCCAGCCCCAGCATTTT.

The V call is TRBV28, the J call TRBJ2-7, with D possibly TRBD1 on 5 matching bases. Germline V lookup: CDR1 MDHEN, CDR2 SYDVKM. The CDR3 length is 12 residues. Trimming removed 4 bases from V and 6 bases from J, with 10 bases in between. CDR3 in amino acids: CASSSLGPEQYF. The CDR3 bases are TGTGCCAGCAGTTCGTTGGGGCCCGAGCAGTACTTC.

J is TRBJ2-7 and V is TRBV7-2, with a weak D call TRBD1 (6 bases). This CDR3 has 12 residues. Trimming shortened V by 5 bases and J by 6 bases, and 11 bases separated the two germline ends. Germline lookup yields CDR1 SGHTA and CDR2 FQGNSA. This chain's CDR3 is CASSATGLEQYF. DNA of the CDR3: TGTGCCAGCAGCGCGACAGGACTCGAGCAGTACTTC.

The chain uses TRBV28 and TRBJ1-2, with D possibly matching TRBD1 (5 bases). The CDR3 is made up of 10 amino acids. The V end was cut by 10 bases, the J end by 7 bases, with 10 bases between. Germline V gene sequence: CDR1 MDHEN, CDR2 SYDVKM. CDR3 residues: CATGDGGYTF. The DNA for the CDR3 is TGTGCCACGGGGGATGGTGGCTACACCTTC.

V and J are TRBV6-6 and TRBJ2-1; TRBD1 aligns across 9 bases. Germline-derived CDR1 and CDR2 are MNHNY and SVGAGI (reference sequence). Trimming cost V 9 bases and J 3 bases; bases outside gene matches: 6. The CDR3 is 14 residues long. The CDR3 here is CASSGTGFYNEQFF. CDR3 bases: TGTGCCAGTTCCGGGACAGGGTTCTACAATGAGCAGTTCTTC.

V usage is TRBV5-1 and J usage is TRBJ2-1, with D maybe TRBD1 (5 bases). V lost 2 bases, J lost 5 bases, and 11 bases lay in between. Germline CDR1 and CDR2: SGHRS and YFSETQ. This CDR3 spans 14 amino acids. The CDR3 region is CASSFDGHNNEQFF. CDR3 in DNA: TGCGCCAGCAGCTTTGACGGACACAACAATGAGCAGTTCTTC.

The chain has TRBV5-1 and TRBJ2-1; TRBD2 aligns across 11 bases. CDR1 is SGHRS, CDR2 YFSETQ, per germline. The length of the CDR3 is 15 residues. V trimming: 2 bases; J trimming: 9 bases; junction bases outside the gene matches: 7. The CDR3 reads CASSFLAGGPGEQFF. The DNA of the CDR3 is TGCGCCAGCAGCTTTTTAGCGGGAGGGCCGGGTGAGCAGTTCTTC.